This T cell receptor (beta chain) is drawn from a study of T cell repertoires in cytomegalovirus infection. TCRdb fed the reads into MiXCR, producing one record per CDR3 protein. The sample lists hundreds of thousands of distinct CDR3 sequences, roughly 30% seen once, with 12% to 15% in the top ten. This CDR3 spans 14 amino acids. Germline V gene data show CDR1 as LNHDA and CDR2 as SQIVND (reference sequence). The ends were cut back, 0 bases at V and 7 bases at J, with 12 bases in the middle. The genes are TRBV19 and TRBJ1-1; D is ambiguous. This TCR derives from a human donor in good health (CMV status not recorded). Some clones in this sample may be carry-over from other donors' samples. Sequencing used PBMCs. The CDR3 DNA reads TGTGCCAGTAGTATAGATGGCAGAACGGTTGAAGCTTTCTTT. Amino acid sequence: CASSIDGRTVEAFF.